This is a list of T cell receptor beta chains from one sample in a study of regulatory T cells in long-lasting Graves disease. TCRdb re-analysed the multiplex PCR reads in MiXCR, keeping a single row per CDR3 protein. The sample holds some 370,000 distinct CDR3 sequences, approximately 23% seen once. The source was peripheral blood mononuclear cells (PBMCs), collected when the disease was refractory, from a patient treated with antithyroid drugs. The receptors derive from a woman in her forties with Graves disease. Both conserved end residues are part of each CDR3. The D gene is left open where the match is weak. Clone size is given for some rows only: seen once, a few or many times, or a class if the clone is expanded.

d_gene | j_gene | abundance | v_gene | CDR3aa | CDR3nt
. | TRBJ1-1 | once | TRBV7-9 | CASSLIGQVNTEAFF | TGTGCCAGCAGCTTAATAGGACAAGTGAACACTGAAGCTTTCTTT
. | TRBJ1-5 | . | TRBV30 | CACDGTHNQPQHF | TGTGCCTGCGACGGTACACACAATCAGCCCCAGCATTTT
TRBD1 | TRBJ1-1 | many | TRBV28 | CASSLWGQGIEAFF | TGTGCCAGCAGTTTATGGGGACAGGGAATTGAAGCTTTCTTT
. | TRBJ2-7 | . | TRBV30 | CAWSRDNPYEQYF | TGTGCCTGGAGTAGGGACAATCCCTACGAGCAGTACTTC
. | TRBJ1-6 | few | TRBV6-2/TRBV6-3 | CASSYSDTSLGHLHF | TGTGCCAGCAGTTATTCGGACACCTCCCTCGGGCACCTCCACTTT
TRBD1 | TRBJ2-7 | . | TRBV19 | CASRKTGKGYEQYF | TGTGCCAGTAGGAAGACAGGGAAGGGCTACGAGCAGTACTTC
TRBD1 | TRBJ2-7 | many | TRBV29-1 | CSVEGQGDEQYF | TGCAGCGTTGAGGGACAGGGAGACGAGCAGTACTTC
. | TRBJ2-7 | many | TRBV28 | CVAGTYYEQYF | TGTGTGGCCGGGACATACTACGAGCAGTACTTC
. | TRBJ2-5 | many | TRBV28 | CASSLVGDTQYF | TGTGCCAGCAGTTTAGTCGGGGACACCCAGTACTTC
TRBD2 | TRBJ2-1 | few | TRBV15 | CATSRETSLSYNEQFF | TGTGCCACCAGCAGGGAGACTAGCCTCTCCTACAATGAGCAGTTCTTC
TRBD2 | TRBJ2-7 | many | TRBV11-2 | CASSSLRGRADHEQYF | TGTGCCAGCAGCTCCCTACGAGGGAGGGCCGACCACGAGCAGTACTTC
. | TRBJ1-3 | many | TRBV11-2 | CASSLDQGSGNTIYF | TGTGCCAGCAGCTTAGATCAAGGCTCTGGAAACACCATATATTTT
. | TRBJ2-7 | . | TRBV10-3 | CAISELGGSEQYF | TGTGCCATCAGTGAGTTAGGGGGATCCGAGCAGTACTTC
. | TRBJ1-5 | . | TRBV2 | CASSEAGLNQPQHF | TGTGCCAGCAGTGAAGCAGGGCTGAATCAGCCCCAGCATTTT
TRBD1 | TRBJ1-1 | . | TRBV27 | CASSPGQGLIEAFF | TGTGCCAGCAGCCCTGGACAGGGACTCATTGAAGCTTTCTTT
. | TRBJ2-7 | . | TRBV9 | CASSVDLRGYEQYF | TGTGCCAGCAGCGTGGACCTACGCGGCTACGAGCAGTACTTC
. | TRBJ2-4 | few | TRBV7-9 | CASRPGRDLSNIQYF | TGTGCCAGCAGGCCTGGCCGGGACTTGTCAAACATTCAGTACTTC
TRBD1 | TRBJ2-7 | . | TRBV24-1 | CATGTEGRGRQGDRPLDEQYF | TGTGCCACCGGAACCGAGGGCAGGGGACGACAGGGGGACCGTCCCCTCGACGAGCAGTACTTC
TRBD1 | TRBJ2-5 | few | TRBV6-2/TRBV6-3 | CASSLTGTGKGETQYF | TGTGCCAGCAGTTTGACCGGGACAGGGAAAGGAGAGACCCAGTACTTC
TRBD2 | TRBJ2-7 | many | TRBV20-1 | CSARGTSGLHYEQYF | TGCAGTGCTAGGGGGACTAGCGGTCTGCACTACGAGCAGTACTTC
. | TRBJ2-5 | . | TRBV30 | CAWSPGSGRGLLWYQETQYF | TGTGCCTGGAGTCCCGGATCTGGCAGGGGACTACTCTGGTACCAAGAGACCCAGTACTTC
. | TRBJ2-2 | few | TRBV24-1 | CATSDYSTGELFF | TGTGCCACCAGTGACTACAGCACCGGGGAGCTGTTTTTT
. | TRBJ2-5 | many | TRBV6-5 | CASSSGGEGTQYF | TGTGCCAGCAGTTCCGGTGGAGAAGGGACCCAGTACTTC
TRBD1 | TRBJ2-7 | few | TRBV12-3/TRBV12-4 | CASSSGTGTNEQYF | TGTGCCAGCAGTTCGGGGACAGGGACCAACGAGCAGTACTTC
. | TRBJ2-3 | few | TRBV28 | CASSRFEGGLDTDTQYF | TGTGCCAGCAGTCGCTTCGAGGGGGGACTCGACACAGATACGCAGTATTTT
. | TRBJ2-7 | . | TRBV9 | CASSVAVSPLYEQYF | TGTGCCAGCAGCGTAGCCGTCTCCCCTCTCTACGAGCAGTACTTC